This T cell receptor beta chain emerged from a study of CD4+ T cells in melanoma. Findings of the study overall: Neoantigen-specific CD4+ T cells in melanoma reportedly had diverse differentiation states. A reported correlation linked neoantigen-specific CD4+ T cells to CD8+, macrophage and B cell function.

This CDR3 region has 14 residues. The method was immunoSEQ multiplex PCR; TCRdb's version includes in-frame clones alone and lacks a portion of them. The data hold approximately 47,000 clones, with approximately 89% observed a single time. Points on this clone: Its antigen is not known.

The rearrangement uses TRBV21-1 and TRBJ2-1. TRBV21-1 has pseudogene status. The TCR comes from a human donor with melanoma. The material sequenced was peripheral blood. The CDR3 protein is CARPGAGSYNEQFF. The CDR3 DNA follows: TGTGCTCGCCCGGGGGCAGGGTCCTACAATGAGCAGTTCTTC.